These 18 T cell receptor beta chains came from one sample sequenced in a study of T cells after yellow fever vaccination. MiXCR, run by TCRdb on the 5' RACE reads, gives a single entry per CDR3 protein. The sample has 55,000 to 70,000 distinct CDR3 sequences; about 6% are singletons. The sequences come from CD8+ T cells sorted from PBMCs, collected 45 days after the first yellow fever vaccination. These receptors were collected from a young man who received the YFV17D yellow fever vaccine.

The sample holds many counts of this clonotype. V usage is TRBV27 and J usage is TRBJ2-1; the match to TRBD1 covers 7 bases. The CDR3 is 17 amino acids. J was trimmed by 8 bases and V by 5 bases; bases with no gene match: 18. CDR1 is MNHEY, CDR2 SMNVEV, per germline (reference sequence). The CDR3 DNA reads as TGTGCCAGCAGTCGTAGGGGGCCAACGACGAATTTTGATGAGCAGTTCTTC. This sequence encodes CASSRRGPTTNFDEQFF.

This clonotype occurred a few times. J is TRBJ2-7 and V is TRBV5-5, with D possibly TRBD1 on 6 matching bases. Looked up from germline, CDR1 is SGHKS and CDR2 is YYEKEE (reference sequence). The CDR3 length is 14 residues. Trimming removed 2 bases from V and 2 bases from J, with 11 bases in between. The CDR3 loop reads CASSFHTGTYEQYF. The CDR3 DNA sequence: TGTGCCAGCAGCTTCCATACAGGGACCTACGAGCAGTACTTC.

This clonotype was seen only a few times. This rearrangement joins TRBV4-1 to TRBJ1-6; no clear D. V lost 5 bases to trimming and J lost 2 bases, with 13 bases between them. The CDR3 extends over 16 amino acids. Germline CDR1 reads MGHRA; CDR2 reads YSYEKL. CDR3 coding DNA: TGCGCCAGCAGCACCGGACGGGGTACCTATAATTCACCCCTCCACTTT. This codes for CASSTGRGTYNSPLHF.

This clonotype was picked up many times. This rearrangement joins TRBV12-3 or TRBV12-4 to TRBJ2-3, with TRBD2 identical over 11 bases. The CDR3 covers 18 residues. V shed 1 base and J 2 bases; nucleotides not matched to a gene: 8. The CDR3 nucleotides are TGTGCCAGCAGTTTAGGACTAGCGGGGAATAGGGTCACAGATACGCAGTATTTT. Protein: CASSLGLAGNRVTDTQYF.

The CDR3 sequence: CASSNFSRAHTQYF. The CDR3 bases are TGTGCCAGCAGTAACTTCTCCCGGGCCCATACGCAGTATTTT. The J gene is TRBJ2-3, the V gene TRBV6-4; D ambiguous. CDR3 length: 14 residues. CDR1 is MRHNA and CDR2 is SNTAGT in the germline V gene. Trimming stripped 5 bases from V and 7 bases from J, with 16 bases between.

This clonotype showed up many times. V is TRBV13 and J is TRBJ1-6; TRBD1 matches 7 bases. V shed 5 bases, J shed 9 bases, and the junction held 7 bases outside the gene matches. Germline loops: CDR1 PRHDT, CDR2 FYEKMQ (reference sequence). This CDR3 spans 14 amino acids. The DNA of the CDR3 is TGTGCCAGCAGCGAGACAGGGCCGGTTTCACCCCTCCACTTT. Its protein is CASSETGPVSPLHF.

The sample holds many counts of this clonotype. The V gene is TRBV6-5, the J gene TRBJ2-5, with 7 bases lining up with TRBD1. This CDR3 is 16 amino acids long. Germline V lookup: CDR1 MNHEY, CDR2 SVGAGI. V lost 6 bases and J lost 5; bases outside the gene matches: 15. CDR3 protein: CASRPSPGGIYETQYF. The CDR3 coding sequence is TGTGCCAGCAGACCTTCACCAGGGGGAATATATGAGACCCAGTACTTC.

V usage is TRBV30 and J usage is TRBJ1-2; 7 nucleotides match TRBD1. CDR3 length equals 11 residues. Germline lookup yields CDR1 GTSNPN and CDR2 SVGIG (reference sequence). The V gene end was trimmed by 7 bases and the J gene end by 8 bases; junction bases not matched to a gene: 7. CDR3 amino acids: CAFPQGNGYTF. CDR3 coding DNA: TGTGCCTTTCCACAGGGGAACGGCTACACCTTC.

The CDR3 nucleotides read TGTGCCAGCAGTGAACTCACCGGCAGGGGCAAGCAGTACGTC. Translating gives CASSELTGRGKQYV. The V and J genes are TRBV2 and TRBJ2-7, with D tentatively TRBD1 (6 bases). CDR1 is SNHLY and CDR2 is FYNNEI in the germline V gene. The CDR3 consists of 14 residues. The V gene lost 2 bases and the J gene lost 8 bases, with 16 bases spanning the gap.

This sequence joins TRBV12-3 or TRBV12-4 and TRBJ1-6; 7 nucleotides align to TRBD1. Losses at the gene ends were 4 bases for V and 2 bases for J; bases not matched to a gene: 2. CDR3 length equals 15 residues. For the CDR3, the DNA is TGTGCCAGCAGTTATCAGGGGGCCTATAATTCACCCCTCCACTTT. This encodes CASSYQGAYNSPLHF.

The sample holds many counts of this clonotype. The CDR3 reads CASSLDRGATEAFF. CDR3 nucleotide sequence: TGTGCCAGCAGTTTGGACAGGGGTGCCACTGAAGCTTTCTTT. The chain couples TRBV12-3 or TRBV12-4 to TRBJ1-1; TRBD1 matches at 9 bases. The CDR3 runs 14 residues. V dropped 3 bases and J dropped 4; count of bases not matched to a gene: 3.

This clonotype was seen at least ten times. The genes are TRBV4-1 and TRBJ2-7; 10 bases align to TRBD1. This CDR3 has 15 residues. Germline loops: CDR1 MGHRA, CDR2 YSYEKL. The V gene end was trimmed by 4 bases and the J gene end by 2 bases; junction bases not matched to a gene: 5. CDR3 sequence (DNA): TGCGCCAGCAGCCTCAGTGGGACAGGGGCCTACGAGCAGTACTTC. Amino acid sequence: CASSLSGTGAYEQYF.

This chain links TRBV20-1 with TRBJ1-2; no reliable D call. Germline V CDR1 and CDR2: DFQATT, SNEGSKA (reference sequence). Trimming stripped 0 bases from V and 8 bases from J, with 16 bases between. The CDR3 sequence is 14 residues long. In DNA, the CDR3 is TGCAGTGCTAGAGACGGGGAGACATTTGGCGGCTACACCTTC. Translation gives CSARDGETFGGYTF.

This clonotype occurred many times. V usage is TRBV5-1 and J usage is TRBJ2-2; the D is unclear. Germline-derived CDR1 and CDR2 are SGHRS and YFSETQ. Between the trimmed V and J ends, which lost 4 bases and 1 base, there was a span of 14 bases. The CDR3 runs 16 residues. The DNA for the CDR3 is TGCGCCAGCAGCGGAATACCGGGTCTGAACACCGGGGAGCTGTTTTTT. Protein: CASSGIPGLNTGELFF.

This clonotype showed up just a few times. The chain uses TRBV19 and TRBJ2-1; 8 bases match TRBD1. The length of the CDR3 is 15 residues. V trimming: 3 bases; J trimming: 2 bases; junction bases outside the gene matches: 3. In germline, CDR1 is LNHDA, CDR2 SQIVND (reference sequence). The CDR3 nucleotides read TGTGCCAGTAGTATGACAGGGGTGACCTACAATGAGCAGTTCTTC. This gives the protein CASSMTGVTYNEQFF.

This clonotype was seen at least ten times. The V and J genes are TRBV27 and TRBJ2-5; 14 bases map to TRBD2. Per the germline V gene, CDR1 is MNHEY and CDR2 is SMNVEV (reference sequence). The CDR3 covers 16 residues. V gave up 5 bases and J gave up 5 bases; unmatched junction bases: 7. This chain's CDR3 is CASSLTSGGARETQYF. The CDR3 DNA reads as TGTGCCAGCAGTCTGACTAGCGGGGGGGCGCGGGAGACCCAGTACTTC.

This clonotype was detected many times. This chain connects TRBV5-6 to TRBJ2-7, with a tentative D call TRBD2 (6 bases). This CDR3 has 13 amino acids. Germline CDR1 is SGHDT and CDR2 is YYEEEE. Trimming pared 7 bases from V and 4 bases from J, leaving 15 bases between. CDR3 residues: CASGLGGTYEQYF. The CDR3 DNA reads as TGTGCCAGCGGCCTCGGGGGAACTTACGAGCAGTACTTC.

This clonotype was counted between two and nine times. CDR3 in DNA: TGCAGTGCTAGGTTCAGGCCTAACTATGGCTACACCTTC. Encoded protein: CSARFRPNYGYTF. The chain joins TRBV20-1 to TRBJ1-2; unclear D gene. Looked up from germline, CDR1 is DFQATT and CDR2 is SNEGSKA (reference sequence). This CDR3 comprises 13 residues. V lost 3 bases and J 0 bases, leaving 8 bases between the germline ends.